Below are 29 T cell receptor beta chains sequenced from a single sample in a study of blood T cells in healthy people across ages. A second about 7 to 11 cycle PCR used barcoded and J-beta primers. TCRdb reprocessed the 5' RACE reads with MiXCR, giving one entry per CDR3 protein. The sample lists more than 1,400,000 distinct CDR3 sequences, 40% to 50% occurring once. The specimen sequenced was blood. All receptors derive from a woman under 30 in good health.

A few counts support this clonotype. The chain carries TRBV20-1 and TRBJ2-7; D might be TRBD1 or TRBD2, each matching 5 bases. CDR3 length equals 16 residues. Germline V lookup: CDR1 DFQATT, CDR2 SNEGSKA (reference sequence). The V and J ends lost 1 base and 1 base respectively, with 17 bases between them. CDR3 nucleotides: TGCAGTGCTAGAGCCCTCCTGTGGGACGTATCCTACGAGCAGTACTTC. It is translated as CSARALLWDVSYEQYF.

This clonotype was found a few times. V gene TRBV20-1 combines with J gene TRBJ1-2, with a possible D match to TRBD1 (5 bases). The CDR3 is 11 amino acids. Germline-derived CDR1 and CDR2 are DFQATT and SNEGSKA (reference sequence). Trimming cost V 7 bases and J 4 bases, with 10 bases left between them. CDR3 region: CSVDDSYGYTF. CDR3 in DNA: TGCAGTGTCGACGACAGCTATGGCTACACCTTC.

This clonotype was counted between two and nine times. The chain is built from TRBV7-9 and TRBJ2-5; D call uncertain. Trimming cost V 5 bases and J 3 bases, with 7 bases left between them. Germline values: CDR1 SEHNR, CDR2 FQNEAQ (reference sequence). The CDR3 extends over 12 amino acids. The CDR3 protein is CASSLIKETQYF. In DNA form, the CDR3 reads TGTGCCAGCAGCCTGATAAAAGAGACCCAGTACTTC.

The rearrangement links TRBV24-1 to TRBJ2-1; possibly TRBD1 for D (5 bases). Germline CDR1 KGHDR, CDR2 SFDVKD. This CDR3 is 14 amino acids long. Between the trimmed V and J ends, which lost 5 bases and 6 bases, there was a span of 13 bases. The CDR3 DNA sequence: TGTGCCACCAGTGCCGACTCAGGGTTCAATGAGCAGTTCTTC. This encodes CATSADSGFNEQFF.

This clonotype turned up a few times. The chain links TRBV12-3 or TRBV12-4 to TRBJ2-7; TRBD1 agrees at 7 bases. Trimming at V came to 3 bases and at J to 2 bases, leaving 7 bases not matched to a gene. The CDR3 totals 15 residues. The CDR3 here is CASSFGQGVTYEQYF. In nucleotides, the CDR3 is TGTGCCAGCAGTTTCGGTCAGGGGGTGACCTACGAGCAGTACTTC.

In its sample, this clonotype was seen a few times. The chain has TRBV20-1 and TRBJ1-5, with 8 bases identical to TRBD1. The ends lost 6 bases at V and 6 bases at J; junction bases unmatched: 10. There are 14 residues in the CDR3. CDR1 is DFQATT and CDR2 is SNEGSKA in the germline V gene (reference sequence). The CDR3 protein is CSATNGQGGQPQHF. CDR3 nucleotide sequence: TGCAGTGCGACAAACGGACAGGGCGGTCAGCCCCAGCATTTT.

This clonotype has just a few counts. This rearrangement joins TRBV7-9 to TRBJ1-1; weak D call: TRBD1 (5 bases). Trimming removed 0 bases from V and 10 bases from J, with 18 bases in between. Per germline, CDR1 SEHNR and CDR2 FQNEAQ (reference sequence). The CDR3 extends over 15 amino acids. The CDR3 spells CASSLAPGTGRGAFF. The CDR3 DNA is TGTGCCAGCAGCTTAGCCCCAGGGACGGGAAGGGGAGCTTTCTTT.

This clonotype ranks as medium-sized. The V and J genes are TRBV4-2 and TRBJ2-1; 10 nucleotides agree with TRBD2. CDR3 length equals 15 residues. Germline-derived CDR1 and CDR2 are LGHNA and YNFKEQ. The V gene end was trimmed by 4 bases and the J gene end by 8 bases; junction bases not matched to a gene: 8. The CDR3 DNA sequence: TGTGCCAGCAGCCTAGGACTAGCGGAGGCAGATGAGCAGTTCTTC. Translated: CASSLGLAEADEQFF.

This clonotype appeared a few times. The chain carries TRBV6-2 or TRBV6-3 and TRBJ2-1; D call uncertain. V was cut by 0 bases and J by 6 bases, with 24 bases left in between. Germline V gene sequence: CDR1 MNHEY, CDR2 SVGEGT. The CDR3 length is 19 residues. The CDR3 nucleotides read TGTGCCAGCAGTTACTCGAGGCTTGGGGTACTCCACACTCGCAATGAGCAGTTCTTC. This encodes CASSYSRLGVLHTRNEQFF.

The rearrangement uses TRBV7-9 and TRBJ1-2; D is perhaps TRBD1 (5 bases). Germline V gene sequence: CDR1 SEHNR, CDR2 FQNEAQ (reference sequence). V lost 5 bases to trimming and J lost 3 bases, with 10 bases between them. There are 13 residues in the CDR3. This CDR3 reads CASSPGTYYGYTF. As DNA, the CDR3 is TGTGCCAGCAGCCCAGGGACTTACTATGGCTACACCTTC. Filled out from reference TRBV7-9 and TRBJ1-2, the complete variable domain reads DTGVSQNPRHKITKRGQNVTFRCDPISEHNRLYWYRQTLGQGPEFLTYFQNEAQLEKSRLLSDRFSAERPKGSFSTLEIQRTEQGDSAMYLCASSPGTYYGYTFGSGTRLTVV.

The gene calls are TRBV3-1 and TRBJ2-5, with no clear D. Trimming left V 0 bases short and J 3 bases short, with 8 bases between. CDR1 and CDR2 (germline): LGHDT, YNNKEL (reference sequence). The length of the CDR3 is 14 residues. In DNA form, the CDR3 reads TGTGCCAGCAGCCAAGAGTGGACCGAAGAGACCCAGTACTTC. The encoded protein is CASSQEWTEETQYF.

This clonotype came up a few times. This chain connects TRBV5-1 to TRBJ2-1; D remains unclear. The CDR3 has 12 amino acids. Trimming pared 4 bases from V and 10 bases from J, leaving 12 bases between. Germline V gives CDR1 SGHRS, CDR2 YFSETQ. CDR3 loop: CASSGRGGEQFF. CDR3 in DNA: TGCGCCAGCAGCGGCCGTGGCGGAGAGCAGTTCTTC.

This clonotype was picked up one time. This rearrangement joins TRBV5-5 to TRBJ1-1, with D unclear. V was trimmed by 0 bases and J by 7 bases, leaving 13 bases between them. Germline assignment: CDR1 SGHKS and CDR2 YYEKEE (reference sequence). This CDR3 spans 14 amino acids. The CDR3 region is CASSLALGMVEAFF. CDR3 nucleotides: TGTGCCAGCAGCTTGGCTCTGGGTATGGTTGAAGCTTTCTTT.

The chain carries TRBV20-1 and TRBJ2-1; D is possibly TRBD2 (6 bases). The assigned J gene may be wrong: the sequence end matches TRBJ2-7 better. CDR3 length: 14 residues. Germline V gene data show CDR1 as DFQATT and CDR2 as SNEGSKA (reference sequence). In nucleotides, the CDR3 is TGCAGTGCTAGAGATCCGCGGGGAGCGGATGAGCAGTACTTC. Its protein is CSARDPRGADEQYF.

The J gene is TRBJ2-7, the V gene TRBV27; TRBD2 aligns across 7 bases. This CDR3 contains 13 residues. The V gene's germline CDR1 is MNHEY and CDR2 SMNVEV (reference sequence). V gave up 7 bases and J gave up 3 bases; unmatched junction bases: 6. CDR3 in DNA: TGTGCCAGCACTGGGGGGGAGAGCTACGAGCAGTACTTC. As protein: CASTGGESYEQYF.

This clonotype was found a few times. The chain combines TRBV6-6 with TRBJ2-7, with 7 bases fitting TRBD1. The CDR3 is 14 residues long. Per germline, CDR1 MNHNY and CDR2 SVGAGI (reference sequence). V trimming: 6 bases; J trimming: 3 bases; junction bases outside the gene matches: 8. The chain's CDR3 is CASRFGTVGYEQYF. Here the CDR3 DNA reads TGTGCCAGCAGATTCGGGACAGTAGGCTACGAGCAGTACTTC.

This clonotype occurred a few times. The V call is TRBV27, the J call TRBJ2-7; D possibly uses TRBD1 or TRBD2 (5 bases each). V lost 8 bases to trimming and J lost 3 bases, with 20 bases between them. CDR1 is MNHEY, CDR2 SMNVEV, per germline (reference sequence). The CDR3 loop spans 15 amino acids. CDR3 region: CASAAGDGPLYEQYF. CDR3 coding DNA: TGTGCCAGCGCGGCCGGGGACGGACCCCTCTACGAGCAGTACTTC.

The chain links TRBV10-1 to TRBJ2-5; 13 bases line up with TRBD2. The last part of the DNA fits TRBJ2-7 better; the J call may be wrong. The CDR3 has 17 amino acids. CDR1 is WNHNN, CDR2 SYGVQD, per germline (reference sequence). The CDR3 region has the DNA TGCGCCAGCAGTGGAGGACTAGCGGGGGCCTCCTTCTACGAGCAGTACTTC. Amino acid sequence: CASSGGLAGASFYEQYF.

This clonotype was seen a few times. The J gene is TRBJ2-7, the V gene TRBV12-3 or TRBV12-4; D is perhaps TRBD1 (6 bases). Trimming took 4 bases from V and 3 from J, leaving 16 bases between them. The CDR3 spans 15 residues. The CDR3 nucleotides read TGTGCCAGCAGTTCCGGGACAAGGGCACTCTACGAGCAGTACTTC. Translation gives CASSSGTRALYEQYF.

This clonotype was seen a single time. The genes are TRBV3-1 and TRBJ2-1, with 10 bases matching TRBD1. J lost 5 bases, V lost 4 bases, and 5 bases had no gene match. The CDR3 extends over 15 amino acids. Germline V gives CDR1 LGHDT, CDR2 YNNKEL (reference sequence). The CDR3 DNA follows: TGTGCCAGCAGCCGGGGACAGGGGCTTAACAATGAGCAGTTCTTC. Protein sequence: CASSRGQGLNNEQFF.

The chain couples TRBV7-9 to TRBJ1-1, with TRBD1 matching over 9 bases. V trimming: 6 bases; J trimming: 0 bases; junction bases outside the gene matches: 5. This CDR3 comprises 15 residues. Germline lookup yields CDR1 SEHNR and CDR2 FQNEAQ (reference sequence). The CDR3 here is CASRGQGTLNTEAFF. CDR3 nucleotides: TGTGCCAGCAGGGGACAGGGTACCTTGAACACTGAAGCTTTCTTT.

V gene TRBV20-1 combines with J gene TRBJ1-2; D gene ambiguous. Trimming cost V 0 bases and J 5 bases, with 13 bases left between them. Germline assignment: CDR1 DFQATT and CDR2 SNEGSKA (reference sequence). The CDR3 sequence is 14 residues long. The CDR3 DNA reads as TGCAGTGCTAGAGATCCGGGATCAAGATATGGCTACACCTTC. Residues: CSARDPGSRYGYTF.

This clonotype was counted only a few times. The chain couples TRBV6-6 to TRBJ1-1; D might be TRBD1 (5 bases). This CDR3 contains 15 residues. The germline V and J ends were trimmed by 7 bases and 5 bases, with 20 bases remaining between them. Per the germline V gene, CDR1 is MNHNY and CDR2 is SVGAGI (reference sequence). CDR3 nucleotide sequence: TGTGCCAGCACCGATTCGGGTGGGGGAGGGACTGAAGCTTTCTTT. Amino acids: CASTDSGGGGTEAFF.

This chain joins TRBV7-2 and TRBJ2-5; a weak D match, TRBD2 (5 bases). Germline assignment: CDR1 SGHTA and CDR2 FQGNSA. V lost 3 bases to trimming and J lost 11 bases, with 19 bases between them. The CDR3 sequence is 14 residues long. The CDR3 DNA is TGTGCCAGCAGCTTCGGACTCAGCTCGGAAGAGCAGTACTTC. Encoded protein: CASSFGLSSEEQYF.

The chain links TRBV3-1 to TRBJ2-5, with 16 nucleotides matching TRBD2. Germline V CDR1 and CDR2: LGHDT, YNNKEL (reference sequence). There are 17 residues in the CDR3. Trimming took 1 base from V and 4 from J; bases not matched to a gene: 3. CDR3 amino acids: CASSQGGLAGGGETQYF. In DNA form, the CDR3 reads TGTGCCAGCAGCCAAGGGGGACTAGCGGGAGGGGGAGAGACCCAGTACTTC.

The CDR3 loop is CASSLLGGGGSDTQYF. The CDR3 DNA is TGTGCCAGCAGCTTATTGGGCGGGGGGGGCTCGGATACGCAGTATTTT. The V call is TRBV7-2, the J call TRBJ2-3; TRBD2 matches 9 bases. The CDR3 runs to 16 residues. V shed 2 bases, J shed 6 bases, and the junction held 9 bases outside the gene matches. CDR1 is SGHTA and CDR2 is FQGNSA in the germline V gene. The complete variable domain, with remaining parts taken from reference TRBV7-2 and TRBJ2-3, reads GAGVSQSPSNKVTEKGKDVELRCDPISGHTALYWYRQSLGQGLEFLIYFQGNSAPDKSGLPSDRFSAERTGGSVSTLTIQRTQQEDSAVYLCASSLLGGGGSDTQYFGPGTRLTVL.

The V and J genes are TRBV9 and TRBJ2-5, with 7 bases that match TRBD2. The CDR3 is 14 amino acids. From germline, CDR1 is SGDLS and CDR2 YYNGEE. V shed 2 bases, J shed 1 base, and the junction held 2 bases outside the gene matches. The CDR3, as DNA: TGTGCCAGCAGCGTGACTAGCCCCCAAGAGACCCAGTACTTC. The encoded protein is CASSVTSPQETQYF.

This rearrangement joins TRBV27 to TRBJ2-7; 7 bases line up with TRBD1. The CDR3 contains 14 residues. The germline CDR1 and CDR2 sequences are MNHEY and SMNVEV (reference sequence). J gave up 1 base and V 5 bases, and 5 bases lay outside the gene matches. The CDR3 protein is CASSTRQGSYEQYF. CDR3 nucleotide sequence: TGTGCCAGCAGTACAAGACAGGGTTCCTACGAGCAGTACTTC.

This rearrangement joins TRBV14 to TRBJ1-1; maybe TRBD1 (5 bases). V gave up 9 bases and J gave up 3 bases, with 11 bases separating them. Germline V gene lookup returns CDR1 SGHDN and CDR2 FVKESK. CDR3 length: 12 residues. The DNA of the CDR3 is TGTGCCAGGAATGGGGGTGACACTGAAGCTTTCTTT. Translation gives CARNGGDTEAFF.